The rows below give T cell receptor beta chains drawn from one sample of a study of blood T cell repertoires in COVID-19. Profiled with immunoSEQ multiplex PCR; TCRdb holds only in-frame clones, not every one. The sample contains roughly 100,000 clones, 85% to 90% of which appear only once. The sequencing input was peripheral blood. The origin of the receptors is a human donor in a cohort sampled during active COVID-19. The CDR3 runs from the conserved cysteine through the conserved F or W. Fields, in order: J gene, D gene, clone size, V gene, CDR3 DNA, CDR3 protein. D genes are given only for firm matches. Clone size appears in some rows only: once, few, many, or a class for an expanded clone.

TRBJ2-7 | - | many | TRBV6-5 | TGTGCCAGCAGTTACTCCTCGGGACTTCCCCCCAACGAGCAGTACTTC | CASSYSSGLPPNEQYF
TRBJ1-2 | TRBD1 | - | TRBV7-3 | TGTGCCAGCAGCCCGGACAGGGTGCACTATGGCTACACCTTC | CASSPDRVHYGYTF
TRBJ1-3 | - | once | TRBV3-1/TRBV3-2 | TGTGCCAGCAGCCAGTTCACAGGGGGAAACACCATATATTTT | CASSQFTGGNTIYF
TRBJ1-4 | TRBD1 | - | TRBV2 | TGTGCCAGCAGGGACAGGGGGACAACTAATGAAAAACTGTTTTTT | CASRDRGTTNEKLFF
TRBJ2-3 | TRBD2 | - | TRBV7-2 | TGTGCCAGCAGCCCTCAGCGGGGGGCCACAGATACGCAGTATTTT | CASSPQRGATDTQYF
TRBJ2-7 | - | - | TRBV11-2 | TGTGCCAGCAGCGGATACGCTAGAAGAGGGTACGAGCAGTACTTC | CASSGYARRGYEQYF
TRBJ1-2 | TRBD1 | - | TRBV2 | TGTGCCAGCAGTGTCATGGCAGGGGGCGTGGAGGGCTACACCTTC | CASSVMAGGVEGYTF
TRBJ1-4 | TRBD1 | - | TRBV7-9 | TGTGCCAGCAGCTTAGTGGGACAGGGGGCAACTAATGAAAAACTGTTTTTT | CASSLVGQGATNEKLFF
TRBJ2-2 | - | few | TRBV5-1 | TGCGCCAGCAGCTTGGCCCCGGGATCGGGCACCGGGGAGCTGTTTTTT | CASSLAPGSGTGELFF
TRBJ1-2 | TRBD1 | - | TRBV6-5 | TGTGCCAGCCAACGACTTTCCGGGACAGAAGATGGCTACACCTTC | CASQRLSGTEDGYTF
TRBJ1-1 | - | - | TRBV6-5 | TGTGCCAGCAGTTATCGGGTGGGCACTGAAGCTTTCTTT | CASSYRVGTEAFF
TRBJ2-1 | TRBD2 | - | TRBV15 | TGTGCCACCAGCAGGCTTCCGAGGGGGACTAGCGGGTACAATGAGCAGTTCTTC | CATSRLPRGTSGYNEQFF
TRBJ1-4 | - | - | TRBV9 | TGTGCCAGCAGCGTAGGGAGATCAACTAATGAAAAACTGTTTTTT | CASSVGRSTNEKLFF
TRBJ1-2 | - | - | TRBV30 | TGTGCCTGGAGTGTTGCGGGGATCGTCTATGGCTACACCTTC | CAWSVAGIVYGYTF
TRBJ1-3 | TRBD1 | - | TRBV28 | TGTGCCAGCAGGGCAGGGGGCACCGGAAACACCATATATTTT | CASRAGGTGNTIYF
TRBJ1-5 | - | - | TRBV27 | TGTGCCAGCAGGCCCATACAGGGAGCGGTTCAGCCCCAGCATTTT | CASRPIQGAVQPQHF
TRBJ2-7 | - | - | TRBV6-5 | TGTGCCAGCAGTTGGGTGGGGGGCTACGAGCAGTACTTC | CASSWVGGYEQYF
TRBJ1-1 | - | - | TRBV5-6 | TGTGCCAGCAGCTTGGTGGCGGGATTCACTGAAGCTTTCTTT | CASSLVAGFTEAFF
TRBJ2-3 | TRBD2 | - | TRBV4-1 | TGCGCCAGCAGCCTAGCGGGGATGCAGGGTGTGGGTGGGCCAGATACGCAGTATTTT | CASSLAGMQGVGGPDTQYF
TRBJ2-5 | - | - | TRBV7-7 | TGTGCCAGCAGCCGAGACCCCGGGAGAAAAGAGACCCAGTACTTC | CASSRDPGRKETQYF
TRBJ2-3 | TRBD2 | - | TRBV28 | TGTGCCAGCAGGGTAGCGGGGGGGAGCACAGATACGCAGTATTTT | CASRVAGGSTDTQYF
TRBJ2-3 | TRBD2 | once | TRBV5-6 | TGTGCCAGCAGCTTGGGAACTAGCGGGGCGACGCAGTATTTT | CASSLGTSGATQYF
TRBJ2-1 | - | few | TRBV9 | TGTGCCAGCAGCCCCCTCGGACAACGTCGGGCCAATGAGCAGTTCTTC | CASSPLGQRRANEQFF
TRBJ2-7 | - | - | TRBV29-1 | TGCAGCGTTGGATCGTTGTGGTACGGGTCTGACGAGCAGTACTTC | CSVGSLWYGSDEQYF
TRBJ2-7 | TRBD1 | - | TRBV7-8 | TGTGCCAGCAGCTCGACAGGGAAATGGGAGCAGTACTTC | CASSSTGKWEQYF